This entry lists 5 T cell receptor beta chains sequenced from one sample in a study of T cells after yellow fever vaccination. TCRdb reanalysed the 5' RACE reads using MiXCR and keeps one entry per CDR3 protein. The sample comprises 20,000 to 25,000 distinct CDR3 sequences, about 3.2% of which are singletons, and 0.75% to 1% rests with the top ten. The source was PBMCs, either bulk or a sorted T-cell subset (CD4+, CD8+, memory, or dextramer-sorted; not recorded which), collected around 45 days after the first yellow fever vaccination. The receptors derive from a man aged 18 to 29 who received the YFV17D yellow fever vaccine.

This clonotype was seen ten or more times. This sequence joins TRBV4-3 and TRBJ2-1; 8 nucleotides align to TRBD2. Trimming took 4 bases from V and 6 from J; bases not matched to a gene: 5. This CDR3 contains 14 residues. Germline assignment: CDR1 LGHNA and CDR2 YSLEER. The CDR3 DNA reads TGCGCCAGCAGCCGCGGCGGGGGGCTCAATGAGCAGTTCTTC. It yields the protein CASSRGGGLNEQFF.

This clonotype was counted ten times or more. V usage is TRBV4-3 and J usage is TRBJ1-2; 10 bases fit TRBD1. This CDR3 comprises 13 residues. Germline V gives CDR1 LGHNA, CDR2 YSLEER. Unmatched junction bases numbered 0, after V lost 4 bases and J lost 4 bases. CDR3 coding DNA: TGCGCCAGCAGCCGGACAGGGGGCTATGGCTACACCTTC. This encodes CASSRTGGYGYTF.

This clonotype has at least ten counts. V and J are TRBV20-1 and TRBJ2-3, with a possible D match to TRBD2 (7 bases). Trimming took 6 bases from V and 4 from J, leaving 20 bases between them. The CDR3 is 15 residues long. The germline CDR1 and CDR2 sequences are DFQATT and SNEGSKA (reference sequence). The CDR3 coding sequence is TGCAGTGCCCCGGTGGGTGGGGGGGCCTCAGATACGCAGTATTTT. It is translated as CSAPVGGGASDTQYF.

This clonotype was counted many times. The chain employs TRBV5-1 and TRBJ2-1, with no clear D. Germline-derived CDR1 and CDR2 are SGHRS and YFSETQ. V was shortened by 1 base and J by 0 bases, with 8 bases between the two germline ends. The CDR3 runs to 15 residues. As DNA, the CDR3 is TGCGCCAGCAGCTTGTCAAGTAGCTCCTACAATGAGCAGTTCTTC. Its protein is CASSLSSSSYNEQFF.

This clonotype was observed at least ten times. The chain recombines TRBV20-1 with TRBJ1-1; 8 bases are a match to TRBD1. After removal of 4 bases from V and 5 bases from J, the junction contained 6 bases not matched to a gene. The CDR3 loop spans 13 amino acids. Germline lookup yields CDR1 DFQATT and CDR2 SNEGSKA (reference sequence). The CDR3 is CSANTGGGTEAFF. The CDR3 bases are TGCAGTGCTAATACAGGGGGAGGGACTGAAGCTTTCTTT.